The T cell receptor beta chain under discussion was sequenced for a study of T cells in narcolepsy. Trimming removed 0 bases from V and 6 bases from J, with 12 bases in between. The germline V gene has CDR1 GTSNPN and CDR2 SVGIG (reference sequence). This CDR3 contains 14 residues. General study points: Reportedly, autoreactive clonotypes were serially detected in patients' blood but not controls'.

The repertoire was sequenced with immunoSEQ multiplex PCR; TCRdb's copy has only in-frame clones and lacks some. The table has fewer than 30,000 clones, more than 70% seen once. There are a few counts of this clone. Antigen unknown. The chain has TRBV30 and TRBJ1-5; D unclear. The receptor was isolated from a human donor with narcolepsy. Sequencing was done on a sample of CD45RA- memory CD4+ T cells from PBMCs. The CDR3 DNA reads as TGTGCCTGGAGTGTACGGGGAGGCGCTCAGCCCCAGCATTTT. Translated, it gives CAWSVRGGAQPQHF.